Given below is one T cell receptor (beta chain) in context. The germline V and J ends were trimmed by 5 bases and 0 bases, with 11 bases remaining between them. The CDR3 length is 14 residues. Germline V lookup: CDR1 LNHDA, CDR2 SQIVND (reference sequence). Some clones are missing from TCRdb's copy, which holds only in-frame ones; the method was immunoSEQ multiplex PCR. The table shows 250,000 to 350,000 clones, with roughly 85% occurring only once. The source of the sample is a study of cytomegalovirus exposure and HLA in healthy donors. This receptor was obtained from a woman in her late teens or twenties in good health and CMV-seronegative. The sequenced material came from PBMCs. The genes are TRBV19 and TRBJ2-7; D is unclear. The chain's CDR3 is CASSWAGASYEQYF. CDR3 sequence (DNA): TGTGCCAGTAGTTGGGCAGGTGCCTCCTACGAGCAGTACTTC.